Included here is one TCR beta chain sequence, with context. Germline CDR1 MNHEY, CDR2 SMNVEV (reference sequence). V was trimmed by 3 bases and J by 5 bases, leaving 14 bases between them. The CDR3 runs to 15 residues. This sample stems from a study of control samples from healthy donors and cancer patients. Profiled with immunoSEQ multiplex PCR; TCRdb holds only in-frame clones, not every one. The data hold some 89,000 clones, with roughly 86% observed a single time. Sequenced input: blood. The clonotype comes from a man aged 25-45 years in good health. The chain has TRBV27 and TRBJ2-1; TRBD1 is a possible D gene (5 bases). This chain's CDR3 is CASSFVTAGNNEQFF. CDR3 bases: TGTGCCAGCAGTTTTGTCACGGCAGGGAACAATGAGCAGTTCTTC.